A selection of T cell receptor beta chains follows, all from one sample in a study. Each CDR3 protein is one row after TCRdb ran MiXCR on the 5' RACE reads. The sample lists about 40,000 distinct CDR3 sequences, 30% occurring once. The sequenced sample was tumor-infiltrating memory CD4+ T cells sorted from the breast tumor. These receptors all come from a female donor with breast cancer. Each CDR3 is given with its conserved first and last residue. The D gene is left open where the match is weak. Clone size appears in some rows only: once, few, many, or a class for an expanded clone.

>NA|TRBD1|TRBJ2-7|TRBV25-1
CASSFEGAAYEQYF
TGTGCCAGCAGTTTCGAGGGGGCGGCGTACGAGCAGTACTTC
>NA|NA|TRBJ1-2|TRBV15
CATSRDTQVNGYTF
TGTGCCACCTCGAGGGACACACAGGTAAATGGCTACACCTTC
>NA|NA|TRBJ2-5|TRBV11-3
CASSQGLLARGETQYF
TGTGCCAGCAGCCAAGGGCTCCTTGCGAGGGGGGAGACCCAGTACTTC
>NA|NA|TRBJ2-6|TRBV5-6
CASSGRSSGANVLTF
TGTGCCAGCAGCGGCAGGAGCTCTGGGGCCAACGTCCTGACTTTC
>many|NA|TRBJ1-1|TRBV20-1
CSAESGLLMGGTEAFF
TGCAGTGCTGAGTCGGGACTCCTAATGGGTGGCACTGAAGCTTTCTTT
>NA|NA|TRBJ1-2|TRBV6-1
CASSEVTGRGYTF
TGTGCCAGCAGTGAGGTAACAGGGAGAGGCTACACCTTC
>NA|NA|TRBJ2-4|TRBV6-1
CASSLNIQYF
TGTGCCAGCAGCCTAAACATTCAGTACTTC
>NA|NA|TRBJ2-2|TRBV9
CASSAQGTGELFF
TGTGCCAGCAGCGCCCAGGGGACCGGGGAGCTGTTTTTT
>few|TRBD1|TRBJ1-2|TRBV28
CASRIVEGGNYGYTF
TGTGCCAGCAGAATAGTAGAAGGGGGCAACTATGGCTACACCTTC
>few|TRBD2|TRBJ2-5|TRBV13
CASSLAVGETQYF
TGTGCCAGCAGTCTAGCGGTCGGAGAGACCCAGTACTTC
>many|NA|TRBJ2-3|TRBV28
CASMGDLTDTQYF
TGTGCCAGCATGGGTGATTTGACAGATACGCAGTATTTT
>many|NA|TRBJ1-1|TRBV20-1
CSAYISGNTEAFF
TGCAGTGCCTACATTTCTGGGAACACTGAAGCTTTCTTT
>NA|NA|TRBJ1-4|TRBV7-9
CASSFVRGGGEKLFF
TGTGCCAGCAGCTTTGTGAGAGGGGGTGGAGAAAAACTGTTTTTT
>few|TRBD2|TRBJ2-5|TRBV4-2
CASSETRASGLKETQYF
TGTGCCAGCAGCGAAACTCGGGCTAGCGGGCTGAAAGAGACCCAGTACTTC
>few|NA|TRBJ2-3|TRBV7-3
CASSLTHGADTQYF
TGTGCCAGCAGCTTAACTCACGGTGCAGATACGCAGTATTTT
>many|NA|TRBJ2-1|TRBV11-1
CASSLMKQGISNEQFF
TGTGCCAGCAGCTTAATGAAGCAGGGAATCTCCAATGAGCAGTTCTTC
>few|NA|TRBJ1-5|TRBV27
CASAPSGPGFLSNQPQHF
TGTGCCAGCGCCCCTTCAGGTCCTGGGTTTTTAAGCAATCAGCCCCAGCATTTT
>NA|NA|TRBJ2-2|TRBV7-6
CASRGNTGELFF
TGTGCCAGCAGGGGGAACACCGGGGAGCTGTTTTTT
>NA|NA|TRBJ2-2|TRBV7-2
CASSLGEGELFF
TGTGCCAGCAGCTTAGGGGAAGGGGAGCTGTTTTTT
>many|NA|TRBJ2-5|TRBV12-3/TRBV12-4
CASSPDGGSGSQYF
TGTGCCAGCAGCCCGGATGGGGGCTCAGGTTCCCAGTACTTC
>NA|TRBD1|TRBJ2-1|TRBV7-8
CASSGRTGVGDEQFF
TGTGCCAGCAGCGGGAGGACAGGGGTGGGGGATGAGCAGTTCTTC
>NA|NA|TRBJ2-2|TRBV7-9
CASSSRLETTGELFF
TGTGCCAGCAGCTCCCGACTAGAGACCACCGGGGAGCTGTTTTTT
>NA|NA|TRBJ2-7|TRBV7-2
CVSSQTAASLEQYF
TGTGTCAGCAGCCAAACAGCGGCTTCCTTGGAGCAGTACTTC
>NA|NA|TRBJ2-7|TRBV12-3/TRBV12-4
CASSFKSTYEQYF
TGTGCCAGCAGTTTTAAGTCTACCTACGAGCAGTACTTC
>NA|TRBD2|TRBJ2-1|TRBV9
CASSVSRLAGEDNEQFF
TGTGCCAGCAGCGTATCCAGACTAGCGGGGGAGGACAATGAGCAGTTCTTC
>NA|NA|TRBJ1-6|TRBV5-1
CASSLRVRDNSPLHF
TGCGCCAGCAGCTTGAGGGTCAGGGACAATTCACCCCTCCACTTT
>NA|TRBD2|TRBJ2-1|TRBV7-6
CASSLGGGRAGSHNEQFF
TGTGCCAGCAGCTTAGGGGGCGGGAGGGCCGGGTCCCACAATGAGCAGTTCTTC
>NA|TRBD1|TRBJ2-5|TRBV30
CAWSRDRAQETQYF
TGTGCCTGGAGTCGGGACAGGGCCCAAGAGACCCAGTACTTC
>few|NA|TRBJ1-1|TRBV20-1
CSASLVTEAFF
TGCAGTGCTAGTTTGGTAACTGAAGCTTTCTTT
>few|NA|TRBJ1-4|TRBV29-1
CSVDQYEKLFF
TGCAGCGTTGATCAGTATGAAAAACTGTTTTTT
>NA|NA|TRBJ2-2|TRBV7-3
CASSLRWGNVNTGELFF
TGTGCCAGCAGCTTAAGGTGGGGCAATGTGAACACCGGGGAGCTGTTTTTT
>few|NA|TRBJ2-7|TRBV2
CATNRDWDEQYF
TGTGCCACAAACAGGGATTGGGACGAGCAGTACTTC
>NA|NA|TRBJ1-2|TRBV4-2
CASSRSRDTSYGYTF
TGTGCCAGCAGCCGCTCCCGGGACACCAGCTATGGCTACACCTTC
>NA|NA|TRBJ2-7|TRBV5-4
CASSQRDSVTYEQYF
TGTGCCAGCAGCCAGCGTGACAGCGTTACCTACGAGCAGTACTTC
>few|TRBD2|TRBJ2-5|TRBV7-9
CASRASSGGGETQYF
TGTGCCAGCAGGGCCAGTAGCGGGGGAGGTGAGACCCAGTACTTC
>NA|TRBD1|TRBJ1-6|TRBV7-2
CASSLGGDRPNSPLHF
TGTGCCAGCAGCTTAGGTGGGGACAGACCTAATTCACCCCTCCACTTT
>few|TRBD1|TRBJ2-1|TRBV5-1
CASSGTGYSGYNEQFF
TGCGCCAGTTCCGGGACAGGGTATTCGGGATACAATGAGCAGTTCTTC
>few|TRBD2|TRBJ2-2|TRBV5-5
CASSLAGSGGPRTGELFF
TGTGCCAGCAGCTTGGCCGGTTCGGGAGGGCCCCGCACCGGGGAGCTGTTTTTT
>NA|TRBD1|TRBJ1-2|TRBV28
CASSTGTDYGYTF
TGTGCCAGCAGTACCGGGACAGACTATGGCTACACCTTC
>many|NA|TRBJ2-7|TRBV5-1
CASTDPNAVEQYF
TGCGCCAGCACCGATCCTAATGCCGTCGAGCAGTACTTC
>NA|NA|TRBJ2-3|TRBV12-3/TRBV12-4
CAISPDTQYF
TGTGCCATCAGTCCAGATACGCAGTATTTT
>NA|NA|TRBJ2-6|TRBV3-1
CASSQAGAGANVLTF
TGTGCCAGCAGCCAAGCGGGAGCTGGGGCCAACGTCCTGACTTTC
>NA|TRBD1|TRBJ1-3|TRBV4-3
CASSQVDRGGNTIYF
TGCGCCAGCAGCCAAGTAGACAGGGGAGGAAACACCATATATTTT
>medium-sized|NA|TRBJ2-7|TRBV5-1
CASRESAPYEQYF
TGCGCCAGCAGGGAAAGCGCGCCCTACGAGCAGTACTTC
>NA|NA|TRBJ2-3|TRBV20-1
CSAHTARLTRDTQYF
TGCAGTGCGCATACCGCAAGACTCACCCGGGATACGCAGTATTTT
>NA|TRBD1|TRBJ2-7|TRBV6-5
CASRWSGQGGTEQYF
TGTGCCAGCAGATGGTCCGGACAGGGAGGTACCGAGCAGTACTTC
>once|NA|TRBJ2-2|TRBV29-1
CSVEEGTGTGELFF
TGCAGCGTTGAAGAAGGGACGGGGACCGGGGAGCTGTTTTTT
>NA|NA|TRBJ2-3|TRBV6-5
CASRSPMSGHDDTQYF
TGTGCCAGCAGGAGCCCAATGTCCGGGCACGACGATACGCAGTATTTT
>few|NA|TRBJ2-3|TRBV30
CAWSWIGVLTDTQYF
TGTGCCTGGAGTTGGATAGGGGTGCTCACAGATACGCAGTATTTT
>few|TRBD1|TRBJ2-7|TRBV6-5
CASSYRTGFEQYF
TGTGCCAGCAGTTACCGGACAGGGTTCGAGCAGTACTTC
>few|NA|TRBJ1-4|TRBV5-1
CASSSGVGEKLFF
TGCGCCAGCAGTTCAGGGGTTGGTGAAAAACTGTTTTTT
>NA|NA|TRBJ1-1|TRBV18
CASSPPGGDGTEAFF
TGTGCCAGCTCACCACCCGGGGGAGACGGCACTGAAGCTTTCTTT
>NA|NA|TRBJ2-7|TRBV12-3/TRBV12-4
CASRRTGRGYEQYF
TGTGCCAGCAGACGAACAGGGCGGGGGTACGAGCAGTACTTC
>NA|NA|TRBJ1-1|TRBV18
CASSPDRGAEAFF
TGTGCCAGCTCACCCGACAGAGGCGCTGAAGCTTTCTTT
>NA|NA|TRBJ2-7|TRBV20-1
CSSNQGGGREQYF
TGCAGTTCTAACCAGGGAGGGGGTAGGGAGCAGTACTTC